This record looks at one T cell receptor (beta chain) sequence and its context. What it recognizes is unknown. It was with 60 Vbeta and 13 Jbeta primers that the PCR ran. Libraries were prepared by immunoSEQ multiplex PCR; TCRdb keeps only in-frame clonotypes and omits some of them. The repertoire table contains about 62,000 clones. The sample is drawn from a study of cytomegalovirus exposure and HLA in healthy donors. Overall study results and limits: Sequencing depth across donors, presence/absence analyses assumed, was roughly uniform. Upon later analysis, TCR association rates were observed to vary by HLA locus, being highest for DRB1 and lowest for HLA-C. Listed as cytomegalovirus-associated were approximately 160 TCR beta chains.

CDR3 length: 15 residues. CDR1 and CDR2 (germline): SQVTM, ANQGSEA. V lost 4 bases to trimming and J lost 2 bases; unmatched junction nucleotides: 9. The sample taken for sequencing was PBMCs. This clonotype was sampled from a man between 25 and 39 years old in good health and CMV-seropositive. The J gene is TRBJ1-2, the V gene TRBV29-1; 8 bases match TRBD1. The CDR3 DNA reads TGCAGCGTTGTAGGCCGGGACAGGACCAACTATGGCTACACCTTC. It is translated as CSVVGRDRTNYGYTF. Together with reference TRBV29-1 and TRBJ1-2, the CDR3 gives the full variable domain: SAVISQKPSRDICQRGTSLTIQCQVDSQVTMMFWYRQQPGQSLTLIATANQGSEATYESGFVIDKFPISRPNLTFSTLTVSNMSPEDSSIYLCSVVGRDRTNYGYTFGSGTRLTVV.